This T cell receptor (beta chain) was sequenced in a study of cytomegalovirus exposure and HLA in healthy donors. The wider study: Earlier, almost 120 million unique TCR beta sequences were recovered from approximately 180 million T cells by an analysis. General study findings and limits: Some segments of the V type, notably TRBV6-2 and TRBV6-3, were excluded as indistinguishable.

The table lists this clone with a count of one. Antigen: not known. V dropped 4 bases and J dropped 0; count of bases not matched to a gene: 5. CDR3 size: 16 residues. Germline V gene sequence: CDR1 SGHTA, CDR2 FQGNSA. 60 Vbeta and 13 Jbeta primers were used in PCR. The data were produced by immunoSEQ multiplex PCR, yet TCRdb's version contains in-frame clones alone and is incomplete. Among some 98,000 clones listed, about 80% were seen once. The sequenced sample was PBMCs. The sequence derives from a man in his forties in good health and CMV-seronegative. The rearrangement joins TRBV7-2 to TRBJ2-3; 9 bases map to TRBD2. Here the CDR3 DNA reads TGTGCCAGCAGCTCGCTAGCGGGGATAAGCACAGATACGCAGTATTTT. This translates into CASSSLAGISTDTQYF.